These T cell receptor beta chains were read from a single sample in a study of blood T cell repertoires in COVID-19. TCRdb's table, derived via immunoSEQ multiplex PCR, lists solely in-frame clones and lacks some. Here the sample spans about 100,000 clones, 60% to 80% being singletons. The sequenced sample was peripheral blood. Source of these receptors: a man between 60 and 70 years old with active or convalescent COVID-19. CDR3s include the opening cysteine and the closing phenylalanine or tryptophan. Each record gives: clone size, V gene, J gene, D gene, CDR3 protein, CDR3 DNA. The D gene is left open where the match is weak. Size is omitted from some rows. Given values are once, few, many or a class for expanded clones.

size: .
V: TRBV5-1
J: TRBJ2-3
D: .
CDR3: CASGEPSTDTQYF
DNA: TGCGCCAGCGGGGAGCCTAGCACAGATACGCAGTATTTT

size: .
V: TRBV28
J: TRBJ2-3
D: .
CDR3: CASSLTGSTDTQYF
DNA: TGTGCCAGCAGTTTAACGGGGAGCACAGATACGCAGTATTTT

size: .
V: TRBV24-1
J: TRBJ1-5
D: TRBD1
CDR3: CATIRRDRRTQPQHF
DNA: TGTGCCACCATCCGCCGGGACAGGCGGACCCAGCCCCAGCATTTT

size: .
V: TRBV3-1/TRBV3-2
J: TRBJ1-2
D: TRBD1
CDR3: CASSRPGGTYGYTF
DNA: TGTGCCAGCAGCCGTCCAGGGGGCACCTATGGCTACACCTTC

size: .
V: TRBV6-5
J: TRBJ1-1
D: .
CDR3: CASSSPRGNTEAFF
DNA: TGTGCCAGCAGTTCCCCCCGGGGGAACACTGAAGCTTTCTTT

size: .
V: TRBV9
J: TRBJ2-7
D: .
CDR3: CASSVDGGVSSYEQYF
DNA: TGTGCCAGCAGCGTAGACGGCGGGGTGAGCTCCTACGAGCAGTACTTC

size: few
V: TRBV21-1
J: TRBJ1-5
D: .
CDR3: CASSNERRSFSGSNQPQHF
DNA: TGTGCCAGCAGCAACGAACGCAGGTCCTTTTCGGGGAGCAATCAGCCCCAGCATTTT

size: .
V: TRBV5-4
J: TRBJ2-1
D: .
CDR3: CASSAVLNNEQFF
DNA: TGTGCCAGCAGTGCAGTATTGAACAATGAGCAGTTCTTC

size: once
V: TRBV19
J: TRBJ1-5
D: .
CDR3: CASSFWQVNQPQHF
DNA: TGTGCCAGTAGTTTCTGGCAGGTAAATCAGCCCCAGCATTTT

size: few
V: TRBV19
J: TRBJ2-1
D: TRBD2
CDR3: CASSIDPRLAGGRGNEQFF
DNA: TGTGCCAGTAGTATAGATCCACGGTTAGCGGGAGGCCGAGGCAATGAGCAGTTCTTC

size: .
V: TRBV5-5
J: TRBJ1-4
D: .
CDR3: CASSLGPAGATNEKLFF
DNA: TGTGCCAGCAGCTTGGGTCCCGCCGGAGCAACTAATGAAAAACTGTTTTTT

size: few
V: TRBV30
J: TRBJ1-2
D: TRBD1
CDR3: CAWSSYRGNGYTF
DNA: TGTGCCTGGAGTTCATACAGGGGGAATGGCTACACCTTC

size: .
V: TRBV4-3
J: TRBJ1-2
D: TRBD1
CDR3: CASSQDLWTGNGYTF
DNA: TGCGCCAGCAGCCAAGATCTTTGGACAGGGAATGGCTACACCTTC

size: .
V: TRBV18
J: TRBJ1-4
D: TRBD1
CDR3: CASSPWTGSSPTTNEKLFF
DNA: TGTGCCAGCTCACCTTGGACAGGTTCTTCCCCTACAACTAATGAAAAACTGTTTTTT

size: .
V: TRBV6-5
J: TRBJ2-1
D: TRBD2
CDR3: CASSSEAGGPNEQFF
DNA: TGTGCCAGCAGTTCCGAAGCGGGAGGGCCTAATGAGCAGTTCTTC

size: .
V: TRBV5-8
J: TRBJ2-5
D: TRBD2
CDR3: CASSIGGLAGLQETQYF
DNA: TGTGCCAGCAGCATTGGCGGCCTAGCGGGACTACAAGAGACCCAGTACTTC

size: .
V: TRBV27
J: TRBJ2-1
D: TRBD2
CDR3: CASSSREGRGNEQFF
DNA: TGTGCCAGCAGTTCGCGGGAGGGCCGAGGCAATGAGCAGTTCTTC

size: .
V: TRBV5-1
J: TRBJ1-1
D: .
CDR3: CASSLGRNSLMNTEAFF
DNA: TGCGCCAGCAGCTTAGGGAGAAACAGTTTAATGAACACTGAAGCTTTCTTT

size: .
V: TRBV21-1
J: TRBJ1-5
D: .
CDR3: CASHRDTHSNQPQHF
DNA: TGTGCCAGTCACCGGGACACCCATAGCAATCAGCCCCAGCATTTT

size: .
V: TRBV19
J: TRBJ1-1
D: .
CDR3: CASSISEQSTEAFF
DNA: TGTGCCAGTAGTATCTCCGAACAATCAACTGAAGCTTTCTTT

size: .
V: TRBV4-1
J: TRBJ2-1
D: .
CDR3: CASSQERRGQRNEQFF
DNA: TGCGCCAGCAGCCAAGAGAGGAGGGGGCAGAGGAATGAGCAGTTCTTC

size: .
V: TRBV5-4
J: TRBJ2-7
D: .
CDR3: CASSPGGGGYEQYF
DNA: TGTGCCAGCAGCCCCGGGGGAGGGGGGTACGAGCAGTACTTC